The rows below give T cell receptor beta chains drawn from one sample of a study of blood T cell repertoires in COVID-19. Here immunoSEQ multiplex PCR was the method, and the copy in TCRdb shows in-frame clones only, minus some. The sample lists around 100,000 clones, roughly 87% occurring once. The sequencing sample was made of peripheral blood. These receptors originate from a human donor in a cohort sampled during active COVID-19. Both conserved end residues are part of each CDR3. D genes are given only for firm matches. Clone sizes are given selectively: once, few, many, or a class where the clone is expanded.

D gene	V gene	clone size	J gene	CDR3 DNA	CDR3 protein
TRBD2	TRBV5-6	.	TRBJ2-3	TGTGCCAGCAGCTCAGCTAGCGGGAGGGCAGATACGCAGTATTTT	CASSSASGRADTQYF
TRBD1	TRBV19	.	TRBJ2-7	TGTGCCAGTAGTACCACCGGGACAGGGAGCTACGAGCAGTACTTC	CASSTTGTGSYEQYF
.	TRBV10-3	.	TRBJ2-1	TGTGCCATCAGTCCCGGTGCAGGGGGGAATGAGCAGTTCTTC	CAISPGAGGNEQFF
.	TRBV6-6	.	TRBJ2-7	TGTGCCAGCAGTAATCAGGGTCGGGAGCAGTACTTC	CASSNQGREQYF
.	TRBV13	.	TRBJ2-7	TGTGCCAGCAGCTTAGGAGCGCTGTCCTACGAGCAGTACTTC	CASSLGALSYEQYF
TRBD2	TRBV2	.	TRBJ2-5	TGTGCCAGCAGTGGGCGGGGGACCCAAGAGACCCAGTACTTC	CASSGRGTQETQYF
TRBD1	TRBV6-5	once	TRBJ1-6	TGTGCCAGCAGTTCCCACGGGACAGCTAATTCACCCCTCCACTTT	CASSSHGTANSPLHF
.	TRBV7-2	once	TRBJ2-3	TGTGCCAGCAGCTTAGAAACGGCAGGGGATACGCAGTATTTT	CASSLETAGDTQYF
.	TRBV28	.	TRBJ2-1	TGTGCCAGCAGTTTAGCCGGAGGGGGCACTTACAATGAGCAGTTCTTC	CASSLAGGGTYNEQFF
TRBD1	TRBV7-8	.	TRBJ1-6	TGTGCCAGCAGCCGGACCCCGGGACAGGGGAATTCACCCCTCCACTTT	CASSRTPGQGNSPLHF
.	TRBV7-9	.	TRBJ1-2	TGTGCCAGCAGCCCCCATCTCGGGGGGGCGAACTATGGCTACACCTTC	CASSPHLGGANYGYTF
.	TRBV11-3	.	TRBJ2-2	TGTGCCAGCAGCTTTCAGGGGGGACGAACCGGGGAGCTGTTTTTT	CASSFQGGRTGELFF
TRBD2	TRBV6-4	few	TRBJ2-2	TGTGCCAGCAGTAAAGCGGGAGGGGAGCTGTTTTTT	CASSKAGGELFF
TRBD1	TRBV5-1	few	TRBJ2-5	TGCGCCAGCAGCTCGACCGGGACAGGGGGCTTAGAGACCCAGTACTTC	CASSSTGTGGLETQYF
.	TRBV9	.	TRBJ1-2	TGTGCCAGCAGCGTAGTTGCCGCAGGGTCGGTCGGAAACTATGGCTACACCTTC	CASSVVAAGSVGNYGYTF
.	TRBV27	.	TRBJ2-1	TGTGCCAGCAGTCGACTAGTTGCCCATGAGCAGTTCTTC	CASSRLVAHEQFF